Listed here are 6 T cell receptor beta chains from one sample, sequenced in a study of T cells in Graves' hyperthyroidism and ophthalmopathy. RNA transcripts yielded amplified TCR beta CDR3 regions. TCR CDR3 underwent first-round RT-PCR with the HTBI primer set. TCRdb called the multiplex PCR reads again in MiXCR, with one record for every CDR3 protein. The sample contains approximately 640,000 distinct CDR3 sequences, around 16% of which appear only once. The sample consisted of blood. Receptor source: a woman aged 25 to 39 with Graves' hyperthyroidism.

This clonotype was found a few times. This chain joins TRBV6-1 and TRBJ1-1; D possibly corresponds to TRBD1 (6 bases). This CDR3 contains 14 residues. The ends were cut back, 6 bases at V and 5 bases at J, with 16 bases in the middle. Per germline, CDR1 MNHNS and CDR2 SASEGT. This chain's CDR3 is CASSFTRGQTEAFF. The CDR3 bases are TGTGCCAGCAGCTTTACCCGGGGGCAAACTGAAGCTTTCTTT.

The sample holds a few counts of this clonotype. V usage is TRBV29-1 and J usage is TRBJ1-1; the D is unclear. CDR1 is SQVTM, CDR2 ANQGSEA, per germline. The CDR3 is 12 amino acids. V was trimmed by 4 bases and J by 7 bases, leaving 13 bases between them. The CDR3 loop reads CSVAGGNDEAFF. In DNA form, the CDR3 reads TGCAGCGTTGCGGGTGGGAACGATGAAGCTTTCTTT.

This clonotype occurred many times. The chain carries TRBV7-8 and TRBJ1-4; D remains ambiguous. Trimming cost V 1 base and J 4 bases, with 4 bases left between them. CDR1 and CDR2 from the germline V gene are SGHVS and FQNEAQ. The CDR3 loop spans 13 amino acids. This chain's CDR3 is CASSLDDNEKLFF. CDR3 in DNA: TGTGCCAGCAGCTTAGATGATAATGAAAAACTGTTTTTT.

The sample holds a few counts of this clonotype. The chain is built from TRBV3-1 and TRBJ2-2; 7 bases fit TRBD1. The CDR3 is made up of 14 amino acids. V was pared by 5 bases and J by 7 bases, with 7 bases of the junction left unmatched. The germline CDR1 and CDR2 sequences are LGHDT and YNNKEL (reference sequence). The CDR3 DNA follows: TGTGCCAGCAGCTTCTACAGGGGAGTCGGGGAGCTGTTTTTT. It is translated as CASSFYRGVGELFF. The whole variable domain, remainder taken from reference TRBV3-1 and TRBJ2-2, is DTAVSQTPKYLVTQMGNDKSIKCEQNLGHDTMYWYKQDSKKFLKIMFSYNNKELIINETVPNRFSPKSPDKAHLNLHINSLELGDSAVYFCASSFYRGVGELFFGEGSRLTVL.

This clonotype has a count of ten or more. The chain uses TRBV6-2 or TRBV6-3 and TRBJ2-7; D call uncertain. Germline CDR1 MNHEY, CDR2 SVGEGT. V dropped 5 bases and J dropped 5 bases, with 16 bases sitting between them. This CDR3 comprises 14 residues. CDR3 loop: CASSRRPSPHEQYF. CDR3 nucleotides: TGTGCCAGCAGTAGAAGACCTTCGCCCCACGAGCAGTACTTC.

This clonotype has ten or more counts. The gene calls are TRBV6-1 and TRBJ2-3; 9 positions match TRBD1. Germline V lookup: CDR1 MNHNS, CDR2 SASEGT. V lost 5 bases, J lost 3 bases, and 6 bases stayed unmatched. The CDR3 length is 15 residues. For the CDR3, the DNA is TGTGCCAGCAGTCAGAACAGGGGGCTGACAGATACGCAGTATTTT. Its translation is CASSQNRGLTDTQYF.